Described below is a single T cell receptor (beta chain) sequence and its context. The antigen is not known. The CDR3 loop spans 14 amino acids. V lost 4 bases, J lost 1 base, and 4 bases stayed unmatched. CDR1 is SGHRS, CDR2 YFSETQ, per germline. These data are taken from a study of cytomegalovirus exposure and HLA in healthy donors. The overall study: Drawn from HLA-typed donors, about 85 million unique TCRs were held in an early data release. Findings and caveats of the study: Sequencing probably produced one cluster of sequence variants that were highly shared.

The PCR had 60 Vbeta and 13 Jbeta primers. Data came from immunoSEQ multiplex PCR; TCRdb stores just in-frame clones and leaves some out. The sample has over 150,000 clones; around 75% are singletons. The V call is TRBV5-1, the J call TRBJ1-1, with 7 positions matching TRBD1. This receptor was taken from a male donor in good health and CMV-seronegative. The specimen was PBMCs. CDR3 region: CASSAGTENTEAFF. The DNA of the CDR3 is TGCGCCAGCAGCGCCGGGACAGAGAACACTGAAGCTTTCTTT.